Shown below are 24 T cell receptor beta chains from a single sample sequenced in a study of Tregs in tolerant kidney transplant recipients. The assay was immunoSEQ multiplex PCR, and TCRdb's table has in-frame clones only and misses some. Of about 240,000 clones listed, approximately 83% are singletons. Sequencing was carried out using CD4+ T cells from blood. The receptors originated from a human donor in good health.

The chain couples TRBV5-1 to TRBJ2-5; D possibly corresponds to TRBD1 (7 bases). The length of the CDR3 is 16 residues. Germline assignment: CDR1 SGHRS and CDR2 YFSETQ. V was trimmed by 4 bases and J by 7 bases, leaving 23 bases between them. The CDR3 DNA reads as TGCGCCAGCAGCCGGGAGATGGGACAGTTAAAGGGGACCCAGTACTTC. This translates into CASSREMGQLKGTQYF.

The J gene is TRBJ2-1, the V gene TRBV5-1; tentative D call: TRBD1 (6 bases). Trimming took off 5 bases at V and 7 bases at J, with 22 bases between the two ends. The CDR3 contains 16 residues. In germline, CDR1 is SGHRS, CDR2 YFSETQ. CDR3: CASRRGEAPGVNEQFF. The CDR3 nucleotides read TGCGCCAGCAGACGGGGCGAAGCCCCAGGGGTTAATGAGCAGTTCTTC.

This chain connects TRBV5-1 to TRBJ2-3; D unresolved. Germline values: CDR1 SGHRS, CDR2 YFSETQ. Trimming pared 0 bases from V and 2 bases from J, leaving 7 bases between. CDR3 length equals 14 residues. CDR3 nucleotide sequence: TGCGCCAGCAGCTTGGGGGGAACCACAGATACGCAGTATTTT. Protein product: CASSLGGTTDTQYF.

This rearrangement joins TRBV21-1 to TRBJ2-7; the D call in the table, TRBD1, was not verified against the DNA. TRBV21-1 is recorded as a pseudogene. The CDR3 runs to 16 residues. This chain's CDR3 is CASSNGTGVGSYEQYF. CDR3 nucleotide sequence: TGTGCCAGCAGCAATGGAACAGGGGTTGGTTCCTACGAGCAGTACTTC.

This clone occurred a few times. The CDR3 DNA reads TGCGCCAGCAGCTTGGATCACATGAACACTGAAGCTTTCTTT. This gives the protein CASSLDHMNTEAFF. The gene calls are TRBV5-1 and TRBJ1-1; D gene ambiguous. The ends were cut back, 0 bases at V and 0 bases at J, with 6 bases in the middle. In germline, CDR1 is SGHRS, CDR2 YFSETQ. This CDR3 comprises 14 residues.

The J gene is TRBJ2-7, the V gene TRBV30; D possibly corresponds to TRBD2 (6 bases). Trimming left V 3 bases short and J 10 bases short, with 19 bases between. Germline V CDR1 and CDR2: GTSNPN, SVGIG (reference sequence). CDR3 length: 13 amino acids. The CDR3 loop reads CAWRATRDSPQYF. In nucleotides, the CDR3 is TGTGCCTGGAGGGCTACTCGGGACTCCCCACAGTACTTC. Full variable domain (rest looked up from reference TRBV30 and TRBJ2-7): SQTIHQWPATLVQPVGSPLSLECTVEGTSNPNLYWYRQAAGRGLQLLFYSVGIGQISSEVPQNLSASRPQDRQFILSSKKLLLSDSGFYLCAWRATRDSPQYFGPGTRLTVT.

This chain joins TRBV6-1 and TRBJ1-2; D is perhaps TRBD1 (6 bases). This CDR3 is 14 amino acids long. Germline assignment: CDR1 MNHNS and CDR2 SASEGT. V lost 1 base to trimming and J lost 4 bases, with 10 bases between them. CDR3 amino acids: CASSEEWGLYGYTF. Written as DNA, the CDR3 is TGTGCCAGCAGTGAAGAATGGGGGCTCTATGGCTACACCTTC.

The chain carries TRBV6-1 and TRBJ1-1; D is possibly TRBD1 (5 bases). The CDR3 length is 12 residues. V lost 6 bases and J lost 7, with 12 bases in between. Per germline, CDR1 MNHNS and CDR2 SASEGT. CDR3 protein: CASRGLWGEAFF. The CDR3 DNA follows: TGTGCCAGCAGGGGGCTTTGGGGTGAAGCTTTCTTT.

In this sample, this clone turned up once. This sequence joins TRBV5-4 and TRBJ2-5; D may be TRBD1 (5 bases). There are 14 residues in the CDR3. The ends were cut back, 0 bases at V and 1 base at J, with 7 bases in the middle. Germline CDR1 reads SGHNT; CDR2 reads YYREEE (reference sequence). CDR3: CASSLARGQETQYF. The CDR3 coding sequence is TGTGCCAGCAGCTTGGCTAGGGGCCAAGAGACCCAGTACTTC.

The rearrangement uses TRBV2 and TRBJ1-6; D unclear. Germline CDR1 is SNHLY and CDR2 is FYNNEI. The V end lost 2 bases, the J end lost 6 bases, and 14 bases lay between the germline ends. This CDR3 contains 16 residues. CDR3 bases: TGTGCCAGCAGTGAAACAGTTAGCTTACTTAATTCACCCCTCCACTTT. It translates to CASSETVSLLNSPLHF.

The rearrangement links TRBV5-4 to TRBJ1-5; unclear D gene. V lost 5 bases and J 0 bases, leaving 9 bases between the germline ends. Germline V gene data show CDR1 as SGHNT and CDR2 as YYREEE (reference sequence). CDR3 length equals 14 residues. The CDR3 here is CASRDRDSNQPQHF. The CDR3 DNA follows: TGTGCCAGCAGGGACCGGGATAGCAATCAGCCCCAGCATTTT.

The V call is TRBV5-1, the J call TRBJ2-3, with 7 bases aligning to TRBD2. Germline trimming cut 4 bases from V and 1 base from J; bases unmatched to any gene: 3. Looked up from germline, CDR1 is SGHRS and CDR2 is YFSETQ. The CDR3 contains 14 residues. CDR3 coding DNA: TGCGCCAGCAGCCGGGACTACCGCACAGATACGCAGTATTTT. This encodes CASSRDYRTDTQYF.

The chain couples TRBV9 to TRBJ2-3; D unclear. The CDR3 is made up of 13 amino acids. Deletions cut 4 bases from V and 5 bases from J, with 11 bases between. CDR1 and CDR2 (germline): SGDLS, YYNGEE. The CDR3: CASSPRRRDTQYF. The DNA for the CDR3 is TGTGCCAGCAGCCCACGTCGGAGAGATACGCAGTATTTT. Complete variable domain (other parts from reference TRBV9 and TRBJ2-3): DSGVTQTPKHLITATGQRVTLRCSPRSGDLSVYWYQQSLDQGLQFLIQYYNGEERAKGNILERFSAQQFPDLHSELNLSSLELGDSALYFCASSPRRRDTQYFGPGTRLTVL.

The rearrangement links TRBV11-3 to TRBJ2-1; D might be TRBD1 or TRBD2, each matching 6 bases. V shed 0 bases and J shed 6 bases, with 15 bases lying between them. Germline V gene sequence: CDR1 SGHNT, CDR2 YENEEA. The CDR3 is 16 amino acids. CDR3 coding DNA: TGTGCCAGCAGCTTAGAGTACGGGGGCCAAGTCAATGAGCAGTTCTTC. It codes for CASSLEYGGQVNEQFF.

This clone appeared once. The CDR3: CASSPYLQGSSYEQYF. The CDR3, as DNA: TGTGCCAGCTCACCATATCTCCAGGGAAGCTCCTACGAGCAGTACTTC. This chain uses TRBV18 with TRBJ2-7, with a tentative D call TRBD1 (5 bases). Looked up from germline, CDR1 is KGHSH and CDR2 is LQKENI. The CDR3 contains 16 residues. V lost 2 bases and J 0 bases, leaving 14 bases between the germline ends. Drawing the rest from reference TRBV18 and TRBJ2-7, the complete variable domain is NAGVMQNPRHLVRRRGQEARLRCSPMKGHSHVYWYRQLPEEGLKFMVYLQKENIIDESGMPKERFSAEFPKEGPSILRIQQVVRGDSAAYFCASSPYLQGSSYEQYFGPGTRLTVT.

CDR3 sequence (DNA): TGTGCCAGCAGCTTGGGCAGGGGCTGGGACGAGCAGTACTTC. Translation: CASSLGRGWDEQYF. The J gene is TRBJ2-7, the V gene TRBV11-2, with TRBD1 as a possible D gene (6 bases). This CDR3 contains 14 residues. Per germline, CDR1 SGHAT and CDR2 FQNNGV. The germline V and J ends were trimmed by 3 bases and 5 bases, with 14 bases remaining between them. The full variable domain, with the rest looked up from reference TRBV11-2 and TRBJ2-7, is EAGVAQSPRYKIIEKRQSVAFWCNPISGHATLYWYQQILGQGPKLLIQFQNNGVVDDSQLPKDRFSAERLKGVDSTLKIQPAKLEDSAVYLCASSLGRGWDEQYFGPGTRLTVT.

The CDR3 DNA follows: TGTGCCAGTAGATCGGGGGGCAGCTCCTACGAGCAGTACTTC. Amino acid sequence: CASRSGGSSYEQYF. The rearrangement uses TRBV19 and TRBJ2-7; weak D call: TRBD2 (7 bases). V lost 6 bases to trimming and J lost 0 bases, with 12 bases between them. CDR1 LNHDA and CDR2 SQIVND come from the germline V gene (reference sequence). There are 14 residues in the CDR3. Complete variable domain (other parts from reference TRBV19 and TRBJ2-7): DGGITQSPKYLFRKEGQNVTLSCEQNLNHDAMYWYRQDPGQGLRLIYYSQIVNDFQKGDIAEGYSVSREKKESFPLTVTSAQKNPTAFYLCASRSGGSSYEQYFGPGTRLTVT.

The rearrangement uses TRBV11-2 and TRBJ2-2; 7 bases map to TRBD1. The CDR3 runs 16 residues. Germline values: CDR1 SGHAT, CDR2 FQNNGV. With V trimmed by 2 bases and J by 3 bases, 6 bases remained unmatched. CDR3 coding DNA: TGTGCCAGCAGCTTAATGAAACAGGGGTACACCGGGGAGCTGTTTTTT. Encoded protein: CASSLMKQGYTGELFF.

The chain has TRBV18 and TRBJ2-1, with TRBD1 as a possible D gene (6 bases). V lost 3 bases and J 9 bases, leaving 15 bases between the germline ends. The CDR3 covers 14 residues. The germline gives CDR1 KGHSH, CDR2 LQKENI. CDR3 region: CASSPVVGGTEQFF. The CDR3 coding sequence is TGTGCCAGCTCACCGGTCGTTGGGGGCACTGAGCAGTTCTTC.

The chain combines TRBV27 with TRBJ1-5; TRBD1 matches at 9 bases. V shed 3 bases and J 1 base; nucleotides not matched to a gene: 7. This CDR3 region has 17 residues. CDR1 is MNHEY, CDR2 SMNVEV, per germline (reference sequence). The CDR3 is CASSFDRTGASNQPQHF. CDR3 in DNA: TGTGCCAGCAGTTTCGACCGGACAGGGGCGAGCAATCAGCCCCAGCATTTT.

This clone was observed once. CDR3 bases: TGTGCCAGCAGCTTCTCAGGTGCCGAGCAGTACTTC. This encodes CASSFSGAEQYF. The chain is built from TRBV6-1 and TRBJ2-7; no definite D call. The germline V gene has CDR1 MNHNS and CDR2 SASEGT. This CDR3 comprises 12 residues. V was pared by 6 bases and J by 6 bases, with 12 bases between.

The rearrangement joins TRBV13 to TRBJ2-3; 10 bases fit TRBD2. V was clipped by 0 bases and J by 5 bases; unmatched bases: 5. Germline loops: CDR1 PRHDT, CDR2 FYEKMQ (reference sequence). The length of the CDR3 is 16 residues. CDR3: CASSLGWLAGEDTQYF. In DNA form, the CDR3 reads TGTGCCAGCAGCTTAGGGTGGCTAGCGGGGGAAGATACGCAGTATTTT.

The V call is TRBV6-6, the J call TRBJ1-6, with D hard to call. Deletions cut 4 bases from V and 6 bases from J, with 13 bases between. The CDR3 has 15 residues. CDR1 MNHNY and CDR2 SVGAGI come from the germline V gene (reference sequence). The CDR3 protein is CASSLSGRTNSPLHF. The CDR3 DNA sequence: TGTGCCAGCAGTTTATCCGGGAGAACTAATTCACCCCTCCACTTT.

The chain combines TRBV10-3 with TRBJ2-3; possibly TRBD2 for D (5 bases). The germline V gene has CDR1 ENHRY and CDR2 SYGVKD. The CDR3 length is 12 residues. V was shortened by 8 bases and J by 0 bases, with 6 bases between the two germline ends. DNA for the CDR3: TGTGCCATCGGGAGAAGCACAGATACGCAGTATTTT. Its translation is CAIGRSTDTQYF.